These 10 T cell receptor beta chains originate from one sample sequenced in a study of blood T cell repertoires in COVID-19. Measured with immunoSEQ multiplex PCR; TCRdb has only the in-frame clones, and not every one. Altogether around 140,000 clones are present, about nine tenths being singletons, with the ten largest covering about 11%. Sequencing was carried out using PBMCs or T cells enriched from blood (not recorded which). These receptors were obtained from a man aged 55 to 70 who had recovered from COVID-19.

This CDR3 is CASSFRGETQYF. DNA of the CDR3: TGTGCCAGCAGTTTCAGGGGAGAGACCCAGTACTTC. This chain connects TRBV3-1 (or the pseudogene TRBV3-2) to TRBJ2-5, with D possibly matching TRBD1 (6 bases). From germline, CDR1 is LGHDT and CDR2 YNNKEL (reference sequence). The CDR3 length is 12 residues. Between the trimmed V and J ends, which lost 6 bases and 4 bases, there was a span of 9 bases.

V gene TRBV28 combines with J gene TRBJ1-5; tentatively, D is TRBD1 (6 bases). There are 14 residues in the CDR3. Germline V gives CDR1 MDHEN, CDR2 SYDVKM. With 2 bases removed from V and 7 bases from J, the gap between germline ends came to 12 bases. The CDR3 here is CASSLMGAQQPQHF. CDR3 DNA sequence: TGTGCCAGCAGTTTAATGGGGGCCCAGCAGCCCCAGCATTTT.

This clone was recorded once. This sequence joins TRBV15 and TRBJ2-1; 7 nucleotides agree with TRBD2. Germline V gives CDR1 LNHNV, CDR2 YYDKDF (reference sequence). This CDR3 has 15 residues. With 1 base clipped from V and 2 bases from J, the junction kept 2 bases outside the gene matches. This CDR3 reads CATSRGLAAYNEQFF. The CDR3 DNA reads as TGTGCCACCAGCAGAGGGCTAGCGGCCTACAATGAGCAGTTCTTC.

J is TRBJ2-3 and V is TRBV29-1, with TRBD2 identical over 9 bases. V gave up 4 bases and J gave up 3 bases; unmatched junction bases: 8. Germline V CDR1 and CDR2: SQVTM, ANQGSEA. This CDR3 is 15 amino acids long. CDR3 residues: CSVVGAGGPTDTQYF. In DNA, the CDR3 is TGCAGCGTTGTTGGGGCGGGAGGGCCTACAGATACGCAGTATTTT.

V usage is TRBV24-1 and J usage is TRBJ1-2; D is unclear. CDR3 length equals 15 residues. Trimming took off 3 bases at V and 1 base at J, with 11 bases between the two ends. Germline V gene data show CDR1 as KGHDR and CDR2 as SFDVKD. The CDR3 sequence: CATSDAGRGNYGYTF. The DNA of the CDR3 is TGTGCCACCAGTGATGCCGGGCGGGGTAACTATGGCTACACCTTC.

As to this clone: A much larger clone sits a single nucleotide away, making a read error possible. This sample includes further DNA sequences coding for the same CDR3. V gene TRBV7-3 combines with J gene TRBJ2-3, with 8 positions matching TRBD1. The CDR3 totals 14 residues. The germline CDR1 and CDR2 sequences are SGHTA and FQGTGA. After removal of 3 bases from V and 1 base from J, the junction contained 0 bases not matched to a gene. The CDR3 nucleotides read TGTGCCAGCAGCTTGGACAGGGGCACAGATACGCAGTATTTT. As protein: CASSLDRGTDTQYF.

This clone was found a few times. V usage is TRBV29-1 and J usage is TRBJ1-1; TRBD1 is a possible D gene (6 bases). V lost 5 bases to trimming and J lost 10 bases, with 17 bases between them. The CDR3 runs 12 residues. The germline gives CDR1 SQVTM, CDR2 ANQGSEA. CDR3 DNA: TGCAGCGTTTCGAACCTGGGGGCACTAGCTTTCTTT. Protein: CSVSNLGALAFF.

The V and J genes are TRBV5-4 and TRBJ2-1; D unclear. Germline-derived CDR1 and CDR2 are SGHNT and YYREEE (reference sequence). Trimming stripped 6 bases from V and 1 base from J, with 11 bases between. The CDR3 contains 14 residues. CDR3 DNA sequence: TGTGCCAGCACGCCCGACATTTCCTACAATGAGCAGTTCTTC. This translates into CASTPDISYNEQFF.

The chain employs TRBV7-6 and TRBJ1-5; 10 bases are shared with TRBD1. This CDR3 spans 16 amino acids. Trimming cost V 3 bases and J 0 bases; bases outside gene matches: 2. Germline loops: CDR1 SGHVS, CDR2 FNYEAQ. CDR3: CASSLGQGNSNQPQHF. CDR3 nucleotide sequence: TGTGCCAGCAGCTTGGGACAGGGGAATAGCAATCAGCCCCAGCATTTT.

This rearrangement joins TRBV4-1 to TRBJ2-7; D unresolved. The germline gives CDR1 MGHRA, CDR2 YSYEKL. The CDR3 is 12 residues long. V lost 4 bases and J lost 2, with 6 bases in between. CDR3: CASSPGAYEQYF. Here the CDR3 DNA reads TGCGCCAGCAGCCCGGGTGCCTACGAGCAGTACTTC.